This record looks at one T cell receptor (beta chain) sequence and its context. The antigen is not known. The study reverse transcribed the entire isolated RNA, so it sequenced expressed TCRB transcripts. The protocol was immunoSEQ multiplex PCR, while the TCRdb copy is restricted to in-frame clones and leaves out a portion. Counted here are 600,000 or so clones, over 10% occurring once; the ten biggest clones make up 0.09% to 0.15%. V dropped 4 bases and J dropped 7; count of bases not matched to a gene: 7. Germline CDR1 reads SGHRS; CDR2 reads YFSETQ. This CDR3 region has 15 residues. The data derive from a study of beta chain features in type 1 diabetes. Broader study findings: Within each of all four CD4+ subsets, Type 1 diabetes patients had TCRB CDR3s that were moderately but significantly shorter.

Averaging roughly 100 mL, one heparinised blood draw was given by each donor. This TCR derives from a man in his thirties or forties with type 1 diabetes. The sequenced sample consisted of naive CD4+ T cells from blood. The J gene is TRBJ1-4, the V gene TRBV5-1, with 10 bases fitting TRBD1. The DNA for the CDR3 is TGCGCCAGCAGCGCGGCCGGGACAGGGGTTGAAAAACTGTTTTTT. This gives the protein CASSAAGTGVEKLFF.